The 11 T cell receptor beta chains presented below share a single source sample, sequenced in a study of T cell responses to AZD1222 COVID-19 vaccine. Produced via immunoSEQ multiplex PCR; TCRdb's table is partial and in-frame only. The table lists 95,000 to 110,000 clones, roughly 85% of them singletons. The specimen was peripheral blood, collected 28 days after the second AZD1222 dose. These receptors originate from an adult who received the AZD1222 COVID-19 vaccine.

The chain uses TRBV6-2 or TRBV6-3 and TRBJ1-4, with a tentative D call TRBD1 (5 bases). Looked up from germline, CDR1 is MNHEY and CDR2 is SVGEGT. Trimming left V 5 bases short and J 4 bases short, with 11 bases between. The CDR3 contains 14 residues. CDR3 residues: CASSKRDLNEKLFF. The CDR3, as DNA: TGTGCCAGCAGTAAACGGGACCTTAATGAAAAACTGTTTTTT.

Comment on this clone: The junction and the germline gene differ at one end; a read error may be behind it. The DNA of the CDR3 is TGTGCCAGCAGTTCAGATGATAGGGACCTCCTCTTC. The encoded protein is CASSSDDRDLLF. The V call is TRBV6-5, the J call TRBJ1-2; a possible D gene is TRBD1 (5 bases). The CDR3 sequence is 12 residues long. Germline assignment: CDR1 MNHEY and CDR2 SVGAGI.

The chain carries TRBV7-9 and TRBJ1-5; 7 bases are shared with TRBD1. Germline V gives CDR1 SEHNR, CDR2 FQNEAQ (reference sequence). The junction had 6 bases not matched to a gene; V was cut back by 5 bases and J by 5 bases. The CDR3 consists of 14 residues. The DNA of the CDR3 is TGTGCCAGCAGCCCAGGGACAGACTATCAGCCCCAGCATTTT. It specifies CASSPGTDYQPQHF.

This clone showed up just a few times. V usage is TRBV5-4 and J usage is TRBJ1-2; D is uncertain. CDR3 length: 12 residues. The V gene's germline CDR1 is SGHNT and CDR2 YYREEE (reference sequence). V lost 1 base, J lost 8 bases, and 9 bases lay in between. The DNA for the CDR3 is TGTGCCAGCAGCTTGCACACCGAGGGCTACACCTTC. It encodes CASSLHTEGYTF.

This chain joins TRBV30 and TRBJ2-3; D remains ambiguous. The V and J ends lost 5 bases and 5 bases respectively, with 17 bases between them. This CDR3 is built from 14 residues. Germline V gives CDR1 GTSNPN, CDR2 SVGIG (reference sequence). DNA for the CDR3: TGTGCCTGGGCCGACCGGGCCCCAGGAGATACGCAGTATTTT. This translates into CAWADRAPGDTQYF.

For this clone: Other DNA sequences in the sample encode the same CDR3. The chain combines TRBV19 with TRBJ2-1; D assignment may be TRBD1 or TRBD2 (5 bases each). Trimming removed 1 base from V and 7 bases from J, with 5 bases in between. The CDR3 runs 12 residues. Germline lookup yields CDR1 LNHDA and CDR2 SQIVND (reference sequence). In DNA, the CDR3 is TGTGCCAGTAGTATAGGGGGGAATGAGCAGTTCTTC. Its translation is CASSIGGNEQFF.

This clone was seen once. The chain combines TRBV28 with TRBJ1-5; the D is unclear. Trimming took 5 bases from V and 1 from J, leaving 12 bases between them. Germline values: CDR1 MDHEN, CDR2 SYDVKM. CDR3 length: 15 residues. This chain's CDR3 is CASSKGGRSNQPQHF. For the CDR3, the DNA is TGTGCCAGCAGTAAGGGTGGACGAAGCAATCAGCCCCAGCATTTT.

The CDR3 coding sequence is TGCGCCAGCAGCCTGGGGACCCAGGGGGCGGCCGGGGAGCTGTTTTTT. Amino acid sequence: CASSLGTQGAAGELFF. The V and J genes are TRBV5-1 and TRBJ2-2; 8 bases map to TRBD1. This CDR3 is 16 amino acids long. CDR1 is SGHRS, CDR2 YFSETQ, per germline. V lost 4 bases and J lost 6; bases outside the gene matches: 11.

To note about this clone: Distinct nucleotide sequences in the sample also encode this CDR3. This chain links TRBV6-5 with TRBJ1-1, with a possible D match to TRBD1 (6 bases). The V end lost 0 bases, the J end lost 0 bases, and 8 bases lay between the germline ends. The CDR3 spans 15 residues. The germline gives CDR1 MNHEY, CDR2 SVGAGI. The CDR3 nucleotides read TGTGCCAGCAGTTACTCCCGGACAGTGAACACTGAAGCTTTCTTT. It translates to CASSYSRTVNTEAFF.

The genes are TRBV2 and TRBJ2-5, with 8 bases matching TRBD2. V was clipped by 0 bases and J by 5 bases; unmatched bases: 8. The germline CDR1 and CDR2 sequences are SNHLY and FYNNEI. CDR3 length: 16 amino acids. The CDR3 reads CASSEALRGGRETQYF. The CDR3 region has the DNA TGTGCCAGCAGTGAAGCGCTACGGGGGGGCCGGGAGACCCAGTACTTC.

The chain carries TRBV5-1 and TRBJ2-3, with D unresolved. V lost 1 base, J lost 1 base, and 10 bases lay in between. Germline V gene data show CDR1 as SGHRS and CDR2 as YFSETQ. The CDR3 has 15 amino acids. The CDR3 bases are TGCGCCAGCAGCTTGAACCGCCAGGGCACAGATACGCAGTATTTT. Translated, it gives CASSLNRQGTDTQYF.